This T cell receptor beta chain was obtained from a study of blood T cell repertoires in COVID-19. In the study overall: Sites across the United States, Italy and Spain contributed samples from acute and convalescent COVID-19. PBMCs, B-cell-depleted T cells, or T cells provided the cDNA or gDNA that made up the material.

How the authors handled the data: Amplification of reference gene primers was used by the study to estimate nucleated cell counts. The data were produced by immunoSEQ multiplex PCR, yet TCRdb's version contains in-frame clones alone and is incomplete. V, J and clone size are those of that table, while D and trimming were read from the DNA. In the table there are under 300,000 clones, approximately 90% of which are singletons. The CDR3 consists of 15 residues. V lost 0 bases and J 5 bases, leaving 11 bases between the germline ends. Germline loops: CDR1 SGHTA, CDR2 FQGTGA. The sequencing sample was made of peripheral blood. The chain couples TRBV7-3 to TRBJ2-1; perhaps TRBD2 as D (6 bases). The clonotype comes from a man aged 18 to 30 with active or convalescent COVID-19. This CDR3 reads CASSLTGSGNNEQFF. The CDR3 region has the DNA TGTGCCAGCAGCTTAACGGGTAGCGGAAACAATGAGCAGTTCTTC.